A single sample is the source of the 10 T cell receptor beta chains below, sequenced in a study of blood T cell repertoires in COVID-19. Sequenced by immunoSEQ multiplex PCR; TCRdb stores in-frame clones only, minus some. The sample records some 180,000 clones, less than 80% being singletons. The source material was peripheral blood. These receptors came from a man between 45 and 60 years old who had recovered from COVID-19.

The chain links TRBV14 to TRBJ1-1, with D possibly TRBD1 on 6 matching bases. The CDR3 totals 13 residues. The V gene's germline CDR1 is SGHDN and CDR2 FVKESK. Trimming took 5 bases from V and 1 from J, leaving 8 bases between them. The CDR3 here is CASSTDRNTEAFF. The CDR3 coding sequence is TGTGCCAGCAGCACGGACAGGAACACTGAAGCTTTCTTT.

The chain employs TRBV19 and TRBJ1-5; D gene ambiguous. Trimming shortened V by 3 bases and J by 0 bases, and 3 bases separated the two germline ends. The CDR3 covers 13 residues. From germline, CDR1 is LNHDA and CDR2 SQIVND (reference sequence). The CDR3 is CASSISSNQPQHF. The DNA of the CDR3 is TGTGCCAGTAGTATCTCTAGCAATCAGCCCCAGCATTTT.

This clone was observed a handful of times. This chain links TRBV5-1 with TRBJ1-1; TRBD1 aligns across 7 bases. The germline gives CDR1 SGHRS, CDR2 YFSETQ. The CDR3 loop spans 14 amino acids. V trimming: 5 bases; J trimming: 1 base; junction bases outside the gene matches: 5. The CDR3 DNA sequence: TGCGCCAGCAGGTATAACAGGGGGAACACTGAAGCTTTCTTT. Its translation is CASRYNRGNTEAFF.

The table lists this clone with a few counts. J is TRBJ1-1 and V is TRBV18; D possibly corresponds to TRBD1 (6 bases). The CDR3 loop spans 15 amino acids. V lost 4 bases and J lost 1, with 13 bases in between. Per germline, CDR1 KGHSH and CDR2 LQKENI. The CDR3 DNA reads as TGTGCCAGCTCACTGGACAGAAATCGGAACACTGAAGCTTTCTTT. This translates into CASSLDRNRNTEAFF. The full variable domain, its missing parts supplied by reference TRBV18 and TRBJ1-1, is NAGVMQNPRHLVRRRGQEARLRCSPMKGHSHVYWYRQLPEEGLKFMVYLQKENIIDESGMPKERFSAEFPKEGPSILRIQQVVRGDSAAYFCASSLDRNRNTEAFFGQGTRLTVV.

This clone has only one observation. This sequence joins TRBV19 and TRBJ1-2; TRBD1 agrees at 7 bases. The V gene end was trimmed by 4 bases and the J gene end by 1 base; junction bases not matched to a gene: 6. CDR3 length: 15 residues. From germline, CDR1 is LNHDA and CDR2 SQIVND (reference sequence). This CDR3 is CASSRDSNNNYGYTF. The CDR3 nucleotides are TGTGCCAGTAGTAGGGACAGCAATAATAACTATGGCTACACCTTC.

This clone showed up just once. The gene calls are TRBV25-1 and TRBJ1-1; maybe TRBD1 (6 bases). The CDR3 loop spans 15 amino acids. Trimming left V 1 base short and J 1 base short, with 10 bases between. Germline V CDR1 and CDR2: MGHDK, SYGVNS. The DNA for the CDR3 is TGTGCCAGCAGTGAATGGGTAGGGGGGAACACTGAAGCTTTCTTT. Its translation: CASSEWVGGNTEAFF.

V and J are TRBV5-4 and TRBJ2-1, with 11 bases fitting TRBD2. Germline CDR1 and CDR2: SGHNT and YYREEE (reference sequence). The CDR3 loop spans 15 amino acids. Unmatched junction bases numbered 2, after V lost 4 bases and J lost 2 bases. CDR3 bases: TGTGCCAGCAGCAAGACTAGCGGGACCTACAATGAGCAGTTCTTC. As protein: CASSKTSGTYNEQFF.

The V and J genes are TRBV9 and TRBJ2-3, with TRBD2 identical over 11 bases. V lost 2 bases, J lost 4 bases, and 12 bases stayed unmatched. Germline V gives CDR1 SGDLS, CDR2 YYNGEE. The CDR3 totals 18 residues. The DNA of the CDR3 is TGTGCCAGCAGCGTCCGACCTCAAACTAGCGGGAGCCCAGATACGCAGTATTTT. Translation: CASSVRPQTSGSPDTQYF.

V is TRBV27 and J is TRBJ2-7; 13 positions agree with TRBD2. V lost 5 bases to trimming and J lost 9 bases; unmatched junction nucleotides: 7. This CDR3 region has 14 residues. Germline CDR1 is MNHEY and CDR2 is SMNVEV (reference sequence). The CDR3 spells CASSLTSGRAGQYF. For the CDR3, the DNA is TGTGCCAGCAGTCTAACTAGCGGGAGGGCCGGGCAGTACTTC.

This clone was observed a few times. The V gene is TRBV4-1, the J gene TRBJ1-5, with D unresolved. This CDR3 spans 17 amino acids. Trimming removed 4 bases from V and 7 bases from J, with 23 bases in between. Germline V CDR1 and CDR2: MGHRA, YSYEKL. In DNA form, the CDR3 reads TGCGCCAGCAGCCCTCTAGAAACTAGGTCGGGTCGCCAGCCCCAGCATTTT. It specifies CASSPLETRSGRQPQHF.